The clone carrying this T cell receptor beta chain has a count of ten or more. Its antigen is still unknown. The CDR3 is 14 amino acids. V was trimmed by 1 base and J by 8 bases, leaving 14 bases between them. CDR1 and CDR2 from the germline V gene are SEHNR and FQNEAQ (reference sequence). Profiling of TCR beta VDJ combinations and CDR3 sequences used genomic DNA as template. TCRdb analysed the reads with MiXCR anew, one entry per CDR3 protein. The sample includes 150,000 or so distinct CDR3 sequences, more than 40% of them seen just once. These data come from a study of CD8+CD57+ T cells in acquired aplastic anemia. Study in general: CD4+ and CD8+ cells, once sorted, gave DNA averaging roughly 3.2 ug. Study observations and caveats: Patients and controls shared over 25 CD8+ CDR3 sequences, highly expressed in patients.

Patients sequenced had flow cytometry evidence of CD8+CD57+ cell expansion. Severe acquired aplastic anemia was diagnosed in all patients. The source is a human donor with aplastic anemia. The rearrangement links TRBV7-9 to TRBJ1-2; D unresolved. The sequencing input was sorted CD4+, CD8+, or CD8+CD57+ T cells (not recorded which) from PBMCs. CDR3 nucleotides: TGTGCCAGCAGCTTAGGAGTCGAGAGGTACGGCTACACCTTC. This sequence encodes CASSLGVERYGYTF.